These 18 T cell receptor beta chains originate from one sample sequenced in a study of blood T cells in healthy people across ages (dated by TCRdb to between 2015 and 2017). Libraries were made using 5' RACE. A second PCR of about 6 to 11 cycles was performed with a sample-barcoded 5' primer and a J-beta primer mix. TCRdb trimmed public reads at Q25 via fastp, called clones via MiXCR and kept in-frame beta chains. CDR3 protein duplicates are merged, each entry listing the most common genes and DNA. For this sample the table gives over 1,500,000 distinct CDR3 sequences, of which around 42% were detected only once. Roughly 23% of the sample belongs to the ten largest clones. Sequenced input: blood. These receptors were collected from a human donor in good health.

The chain has TRBV29-1 and TRBJ2-1; maybe TRBD2 (7 bases). Trimming removed 4 bases at V and 5 bases at J, with 18 bases between. The germline gives CDR1 SQVTM, CDR2 ANQGSEA. The CDR3 length is 15 residues. The CDR3 DNA follows: TGCAGCGTTGGCAGACCGCGGGGGCGCGACAATGAGCAGTTCTTC. As protein: CSVGRPRGRDNEQFF.

This chain links TRBV4-1 with TRBJ2-7; 7 positions agree with TRBD1. V was pared by 0 bases and J by 4 bases, with 6 bases of the junction left unmatched. The CDR3 totals 15 residues. In germline, CDR1 is MGHRA, CDR2 YSYEKL. CDR3 DNA: TGCGCCAGCAGCCAAGATGACAGGGAGTTTTACGAGCAGTACTTC. Its protein is CASSQDDREFYEQYF.

This sequence joins TRBV13 and TRBJ1-2, with D maybe TRBD1 (6 bases). Germline V gives CDR1 PRHDT, CDR2 FYEKMQ (reference sequence). The CDR3 sequence is 14 residues long. The V end lost 5 bases, the J end lost 8 bases, and 18 bases lay between the germline ends. CDR3 sequence (DNA): TGTGCCAGCAGCCAAGGACGGGGGCAGGAGGGCTACACCTTC. This translates into CASSQGRGQEGYTF.

This clonotype was counted a few times. This chain uses TRBV12-3 or TRBV12-4 with TRBJ1-5; unclear D gene. There are 13 residues in the CDR3. Trimming shortened V by 1 base and J by 5 bases, and 6 bases separated the two germline ends. The CDR3 DNA reads TGTGCCAGCAGTTTAGGATCCTATCAGCCCCAGCATTTT. It encodes CASSLGSYQPQHF.

The rearrangement links TRBV6-5 to TRBJ1-2; possible D gene TRBD1, 6 bases. Germline lookup yields CDR1 MNHEY and CDR2 SVGAGI. Deletions cut 0 bases from V and 3 bases from J, with 8 bases between. The CDR3 is made up of 14 amino acids. The CDR3 DNA reads TGTGCCAGCAGTTACTCGGGGGCCCACTATGGCTACACCTTC. Protein sequence: CASSYSGAHYGYTF.

This clonotype was counted a few times. The CDR3 reads CASSASGGLQPQHF. The CDR3 DNA sequence: TGTGCCAGCAGCGCCTCAGGGGGCCTTCAGCCCCAGCATTTT. This sequence joins TRBV9 and TRBJ1-5, with TRBD1 matching 8 bases. This CDR3 has 14 residues. The V segment lost 3 bases and the J segment 6 bases; nucleotides outside the gene matches: 5. The germline V gene encodes CDR1 SGDLS and CDR2 YYNGEE.

V and J are TRBV7-2 and TRBJ1-5; tentative D call: TRBD1 (5 bases). Per germline, CDR1 SGHTA and CDR2 FQGNSA. Trimming took off 5 bases at V and 1 base at J, with 12 bases between the two ends. This CDR3 spans 15 amino acids. Written as DNA, the CDR3 is TGTGCCAGCAGCCGAGGCAGGGAGAGCAATCAGCCCCAGCATTTT. It specifies CASSRGRESNQPQHF.

This clonotype was observed a few times. One end of the junction does not line up with germline, which may come from a read error. The chain recombines TRBV12-3 or TRBV12-4 with TRBJ1-1; the D gene is possibly TRBD1 (5 bases). The CDR3 covers 14 residues. DNA for the CDR3: TGTGCCAGTAGTTTATCTGGGGGGGGGGACGGAGCTTTCTTT. It is translated as CASSLSGGGDGAFF.

V usage is TRBV5-1 and J usage is TRBJ1-4, with D perhaps matching TRBD1 (5 bases). The CDR3 covers 15 residues. V was shortened by 0 bases and J by 4 bases, with 10 bases between the two germline ends. Germline CDR1 and CDR2: SGHRS and YFSETQ. In DNA form, the CDR3 reads TGCGCCAGCAGCTTGGCCGGGACGAATAATGAAAAACTGTTTTTT. As protein: CASSLAGTNNEKLFF.

This clonotype was detected ten times or more. The chain has TRBV29-1 and TRBJ1-2; D uncertain. Per germline, CDR1 SQVTM and CDR2 ANQGSEA. There are 10 residues in the CDR3. Trimming stripped 3 bases from V and 5 bases from J, with 4 bases between. DNA of the CDR3: TGCAGCGTTGACCATTATGGCTACACCTTC. Translating it yields CSVDHYGYTF.

The genes are TRBV4-3 and TRBJ1-1; 7 nucleotides line up with TRBD1. CDR1 is LGHNA, CDR2 YSLEER, per germline. This CDR3 spans 15 amino acids. Germline trimming cut 0 bases from V and 11 bases from J; bases unmatched to any gene: 12. The CDR3 loop reads CASSQEFVGGASAFF. DNA of the CDR3: TGCGCCAGCAGCCAAGAATTTGTAGGGGGCGCCTCGGCTTTCTTT.

The chain recombines TRBV25-1 with TRBJ2-1, with D perhaps TRBD1 (5 bases). Trimming shortened V by 1 base and J by 6 bases, and 13 bases separated the two germline ends. Germline CDR1 is MGHDK and CDR2 is SYGVNS. The CDR3 contains 15 residues. This CDR3 reads CASSEFQGGPNEQFF. The CDR3 bases are TGTGCCAGCAGTGAATTTCAGGGCGGCCCCAATGAGCAGTTCTTC.

The rearrangement uses TRBV4-3 and TRBJ1-2, with 10 bases identical to TRBD1. V lost 4 bases to trimming and J lost 4 bases; unmatched junction nucleotides: 6. In germline, CDR1 is LGHNA, CDR2 YSLEER. The CDR3 spans 15 residues. The CDR3 DNA sequence: TGCGCCAGCAGCCCCTCCCGGGACAGGGGCTATGGCTACACCTTC. Its protein is CASSPSRDRGYGYTF.

The chain combines TRBV4-2 with TRBJ2-5, with 8 bases matching TRBD2. The CDR3 loop spans 15 amino acids. Germline V gives CDR1 LGHNA, CDR2 YNFKEQ. V lost 4 bases and J lost 4; bases outside the gene matches: 8. The CDR3 sequence: CASSPGRGPGETQYF. The CDR3 nucleotides read TGTGCCAGCAGCCCCGGGAGGGGCCCAGGAGAGACCCAGTACTTC.

J is TRBJ2-3 and V is TRBV6-2 or TRBV6-3, with 9 bases aligning to TRBD2. J was trimmed by 4 bases and V by 8 bases; bases with no gene match: 13. The CDR3 spans 16 residues. The V gene's germline CDR1 is MNHEY and CDR2 SVGEGT. The CDR3 region has the DNA TGTGCCAGCGGAGTGGTTAGCGGGGGCCAGTCAGATACGCAGTATTTT. This translates into CASGVVSGGQSDTQYF.

Regarding this clonotype: This is likely a read error, given that the CDR3 carries no conserved phenylalanine or tryptophan at its end. The chain combines TRBV12-3 or TRBV12-4 with TRBJ2-3; 7 positions match TRBD2. The CDR3 extends over 14 amino acids. The junction had 5 bases not matched to a gene; V was cut back by 6 bases and J by 2 bases. The chain's CDR3 is CASSPRGDTDTQYS. In DNA, the CDR3 is TGTGCCAGCAGCCCTCGGGGGGACACAGATACGCAGTATTCT.

This clonotype occurred a few times. The chain couples TRBV6-1 to TRBJ1-5, with D maybe TRBD1 (5 bases). CDR3 length: 15 amino acids. CDR1 is MNHNS, CDR2 SASEGT, per germline. Trimming removed 2 bases from V and 1 base from J, with 9 bases in between. The CDR3 reads CASSEPGRSNQPQHF. As DNA, the CDR3 is TGTGCCAGCAGTGAACCAGGGCGAAGCAATCAGCCCCAGCATTTT.

This chain uses TRBV29-1 with TRBJ1-1; D is undetermined. There are 14 residues in the CDR3. Germline V gene sequence: CDR1 SQVTM, CDR2 ANQGSEA. V gave up 2 bases and J gave up 4 bases, with 14 bases separating them. CDR3 sequence reads: CSVERSQRSTEAFF. Here the CDR3 DNA reads TGCAGCGTTGAAAGGTCCCAACGTTCCACTGAAGCTTTCTTT. Using reference TRBV29-1 and TRBJ1-1 for the parts outside the CDR3, the full variable domain is SAVISQKPSRDICQRGTSLTIQCQVDSQVTMMFWYRQQPGQSLTLIATANQGSEATYESGFVIDKFPISRPNLTFSTLTVSNMSPEDSSIYLCSVERSQRSTEAFFGQGTRLTVV.